The 14 T cell receptor beta chains presented below share a single source sample, sequenced in a study of shared clonotypes between healthy human individuals. Sequencing used immunoSEQ multiplex PCR; TCRdb keeps in-frame clones, though not all of them. The sample includes around 1,900,000 clones, about 93% of them seen just once. As defined, naive CD8 cells were CD45RO-negative and positively selected for CCR7, with terminally differentiated effector memory CD45RA+ cells excluded. Sequenced sample: naive CD8+ T cells from PBMCs. The receptor source for this set is a man between 18 and 35 years old in good health. Some clones in this sample may be carry-over from other donors' samples.

The chain links TRBV7-8 to TRBJ2-3; 8 nucleotides agree with TRBD1. This CDR3 is built from 16 residues. V lost 4 bases to trimming and J lost 4 bases; unmatched junction nucleotides: 10. In germline, CDR1 is SGHVS, CDR2 FQNEAQ. DNA of the CDR3: TGTGCCAGCAGCTCGAACAGGGGGTGGTTGGCAGATACGCAGTATTTT. It codes for CASSSNRGWLADTQYF.

V usage is TRBV4-3 and J usage is TRBJ2-7; the D gene is possibly TRBD1 (6 bases). Germline assignment: CDR1 LGHNA and CDR2 YSLEER. CDR3 length: 16 residues. V gave up 0 bases and J gave up 2 bases, with 14 bases separating them. The CDR3 protein is CASSQDYRVRPYEQYF. The CDR3 bases are TGCGCCAGCAGCCAAGACTACAGGGTCCGACCCTACGAGCAGTACTTC.

CDR3 sequence reads: CASSFADTNYGYTF. CDR3 nucleotide sequence: TGCGCCAGCAGCTTCGCTGACACTAACTATGGCTACACCTTC. The rearrangement uses TRBV5-1 and TRBJ1-2; D uncertain. This CDR3 contains 14 residues. Per germline, CDR1 SGHRS and CDR2 YFSETQ. V shed 2 bases and J shed 0 bases, with 8 bases lying between them.

Only a few counts were recorded for this clone. The same CDR3 can be traced to other DNA sequences in this sample. The chain recombines TRBV13 with TRBJ2-7; D is uncertain. The CDR3 loop spans 13 amino acids. The germline V gene encodes CDR1 PRHDT and CDR2 FYEKMQ (reference sequence). Trimming removed 0 bases at V and 0 bases at J, with 3 bases between. The CDR3 DNA reads as TGTGCCAGCAGCTTAGGTAGCTCCTACGAGCAGTACTTC. This gives the protein CASSLGSSYEQYF.

This chain links TRBV2 with TRBJ1-5; tentatively, D is TRBD1 (6 bases). V lost 6 bases, J lost 2 bases, and 11 bases lay in between. Germline V gives CDR1 SNHLY, CDR2 FYNNEI. This CDR3 spans 14 amino acids. The DNA for the CDR3 is TGTGCCAGCAGACGGGGACAACGCAATCAGCCCCAGCATTTT. As protein: CASRRGQRNQPQHF.

The rearrangement uses TRBV7-8 and TRBJ1-1, with unresolved D. The CDR3 has 13 residues. Deletions cut 4 bases from V and 5 bases from J, with 11 bases between. CDR1 is SGHVS and CDR2 is FQNEAQ in the germline V gene. The DNA of the CDR3 is TGTGCCAGCAGCTCCCTCCCCTTGACTGAAGCTTTCTTT. It translates to CASSSLPLTEAFF.

This clone was picked up one time. The J gene is TRBJ2-7, the V gene TRBV2; 7 bases are shared with TRBD2. J gave up 3 bases and V 6 bases, and 8 bases lay outside the gene matches. The germline CDR1 and CDR2 sequences are SNHLY and FYNNEI. This CDR3 region has 14 residues. The CDR3 DNA is TGTGCCAGCAGCGTGACTAGCAATTACTACGAGCAGTACTTC. Translation gives CASSVTSNYYEQYF. The full variable domain, its missing parts supplied by reference TRBV2 and TRBJ2-7, is EPEVTQTPSHQVTQMGQEVILRCVPISNHLYFYWYRQILGQKVEFLVSFYNNEISEKSEIFDDQFSVERPDGSNFTLKIRSTKLEDSAMYFCASSVTSNYYEQYFGPGTRLTVT.

This rearrangement joins TRBV5-1 to TRBJ2-1; D is possibly TRBD2 (6 bases). The germline gives CDR1 SGHRS, CDR2 YFSETQ. V was cut by 0 bases and J by 2 bases, with 12 bases left in between. The CDR3 sequence is 16 residues long. CDR3 protein: CASSLAQRAPYNEQFF. The CDR3 DNA reads TGCGCCAGCAGCTTGGCCCAGCGGGCCCCCTACAATGAGCAGTTCTTC. The full variable domain, completed using reference TRBV5-1 and TRBJ2-1, is KAGVTQTPRYLIKTRGQQVTLSCSPISGHRSVSWYQQTPGQGLQFLFEYFSETQRNKGNFPGRFSGRQFSNSRSEMNVSTLELGDSALYLCASSLAQRAPYNEQFFGPGTRLTVL.

J is TRBJ1-4 and V is TRBV7-9; D is uncertain. The V end lost 1 base, the J end lost 0 bases, and 12 bases lay between the germline ends. The CDR3 contains 17 residues. Germline CDR1 and CDR2: SEHNR and FQNEAQ (reference sequence). This CDR3 is CASSLVWVGTTNEKLFF. In DNA, the CDR3 is TGTGCCAGCAGCTTAGTTTGGGTGGGGACAACTAATGAAAAACTGTTTTTT.

The chain couples TRBV9 to TRBJ2-3; no definite D call. V was trimmed by 4 bases and J by 6 bases, leaving 12 bases between them. The CDR3 runs 13 residues. The germline CDR1 and CDR2 sequences are SGDLS and YYNGEE. The CDR3 DNA reads as TGTGCCAGCAGCCCCGATTTGTCGGATACGCAGTATTTT. Its translation is CASSPDLSDTQYF.

This clone has only one observation. V is TRBV7-3 and J is TRBJ2-1; possibly TRBD2 for D (5 bases). Trimming took off 4 bases at V and 4 bases at J, with 14 bases between the two ends. The germline V gene has CDR1 SGHTA and CDR2 FQGTGA. This CDR3 has 15 residues. Here the CDR3 reads CASSSLDGDYNEQFF. CDR3 DNA: TGTGCCAGCAGCTCCCTTGACGGGGATTACAATGAGCAGTTCTTC.

The chain uses TRBV6-1 and TRBJ2-5; D remains ambiguous. The germline gives CDR1 MNHNS, CDR2 SASEGT. CDR3 length equals 13 residues. Trimming cost V 7 bases and J 2 bases, with 11 bases left between them. DNA for the CDR3: TGTGCCAGCACAGCCGAAAATCAAGAGACCCAGTACTTC. Translating gives CASTAENQETQYF.

The J gene is TRBJ2-7, the V gene TRBV27; TRBD2 matches 9 bases. V was pared by 1 base and J by 6 bases, with 4 bases of the junction left unmatched. This CDR3 spans 14 amino acids. Germline CDR1 MNHEY, CDR2 SMNVEV (reference sequence). In nucleotides, the CDR3 is TGTGCCAGCAGTTTATTGCTAGCGGGAACCGAGCAGTACTTC. Protein: CASSLLLAGTEQYF.

The chain couples TRBV28 to TRBJ1-5; D might be TRBD1 (5 bases). Germline CDR1 and CDR2: MDHEN and SYDVKM. Trimming left V 2 bases short and J 10 bases short, with 18 bases between. The CDR3 loop spans 15 amino acids. CDR3 in amino acids: CASSLPPAGRGPQHF. As DNA, the CDR3 is TGTGCCAGCAGTTTACCCCCGGCAGGGCGAGGACCCCAGCATTTT.